This T cell receptor beta chain was recovered during a study of OX40 agonist ivuxolimab in advanced cancers. At the level of the study: Participants, 75% to 90% male, averaged roughly 60 years of age, ranging from 23 to 79. Three patients showed partial responses: one hepatocellular carcinoma and two cutaneous melanoma cases. General observations from the study: It was not determined which antigens were specifically recognized by the peripheral T cells that had undergone clonal expansion.

Sampling times: baseline, cycle 4 day 1, cycle 7 day 1. Assay used: immunoSEQ multiplex PCR; TCRdb lists only in-frame clones, some missing. The table includes approximately 70,000 clones, about nine tenths detected once. This clone has a single count. Its antigen is undetermined. Trimming cost V 3 bases and J 10 bases, with 20 bases left between them. CDR1 is SGHNT, CDR2 YYREEE, per germline (reference sequence). This CDR3 contains 15 residues. This TCR was sampled from an adult with an advanced solid tumor such as melanoma, head and neck, liver or kidney cancer. The J gene is TRBJ2-1, the V gene TRBV5-4; a possible D gene is TRBD1 (6 bases). Sequencing was performed on CD4+ or CD8+ T cells sorted from blood, taken in a trial of the OX40 agonist ivuxolimab. The CDR3 loop is CASSSPSRGLREQFF. CDR3 nucleotide sequence: TGTGCCAGCAGCTCCCCCTCCAGGGGCCTAAGGGAGCAGTTCTTC.